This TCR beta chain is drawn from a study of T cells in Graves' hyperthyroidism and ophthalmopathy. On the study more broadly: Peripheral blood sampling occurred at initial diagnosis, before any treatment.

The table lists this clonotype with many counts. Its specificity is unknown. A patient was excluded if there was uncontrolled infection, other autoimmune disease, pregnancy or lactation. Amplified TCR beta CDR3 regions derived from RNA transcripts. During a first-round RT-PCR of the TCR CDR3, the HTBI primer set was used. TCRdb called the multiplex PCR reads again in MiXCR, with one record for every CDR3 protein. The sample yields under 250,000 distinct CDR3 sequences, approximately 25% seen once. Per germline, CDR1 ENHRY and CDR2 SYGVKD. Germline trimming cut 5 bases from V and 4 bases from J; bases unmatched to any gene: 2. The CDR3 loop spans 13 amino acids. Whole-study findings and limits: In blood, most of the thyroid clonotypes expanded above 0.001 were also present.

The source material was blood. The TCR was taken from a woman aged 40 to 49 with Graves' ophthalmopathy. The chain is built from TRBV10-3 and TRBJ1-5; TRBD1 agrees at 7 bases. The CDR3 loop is CAISTGANQPQHF. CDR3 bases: TGTGCCATCAGTACAGGGGCGAATCAGCCCCAGCATTTT.